These 12 T cell receptor beta chains originate from one sample sequenced in a study of blood T cell repertoires in COVID-19 (dated by TCRdb to the early 2020s). Preparation of the library involved the immunoSEQ multiplex PCR assay. What TCRdb holds here is the immuneACCESS table cut down to in-frame rearrangements. Part of the clones is not present; checked against another copy, under half of the missing clones reflect an unresolved V gene, and the others are unexplained. The sample records about 210,000 clones, about 76% of which are singletons. Around 9.3% of the sample is taken by the ten largest. The sample taken for sequencing was PBMCs or T cells enriched from blood (not recorded which). The receptor set was obtained from a woman between 45 and 65 years old with acute COVID-19.

V and J are TRBV18 and TRBJ1-5, with TRBD1 identical over 10 bases. The CDR3 is made up of 14 amino acids. V trimming: 3 bases; J trimming: 6 bases; junction bases outside the gene matches: 2. CDR1 and CDR2 (germline): KGHSH, LQKENI. In DNA form, the CDR3 reads TGTGCCAGCTCACCGGACAGGGGGGTTCAGCCCCAGCATTTT. The encoded protein is CASSPDRGVQPQHF.

The chain joins TRBV5-4 to TRBJ2-7; 8 positions agree with TRBD2. This CDR3 has 14 amino acids. Losses at the gene ends were 4 bases for V and 4 bases for J; bases not matched to a gene: 7. Per germline, CDR1 SGHNT and CDR2 YYREEE (reference sequence). CDR3 sequence reads: CASSPGGLEYEQYF. CDR3 coding DNA: TGTGCCAGCAGCCCGGGGGGGCTTGAATACGAGCAGTACTTC.

This clone is a singleton in its sample. The V gene is TRBV7-2, the J gene TRBJ2-5; 12 nucleotides agree with TRBD1. V shed 1 base and J 4 bases; nucleotides not matched to a gene: 7. CDR1 SGHTA and CDR2 FQGNSA come from the germline V gene. This CDR3 is built from 17 residues. CDR3 loop: CASSLVPGGQGAETQYF. The CDR3 nucleotides are TGTGCCAGCAGCTTAGTTCCGGGGGGACAGGGGGCAGAGACCCAGTACTTC.

The chain employs TRBV30 and TRBJ1-4; maybe TRBD1 (6 bases). The CDR3 runs 13 residues. The V end was cut by 4 bases, the J end by 2 bases, with 8 bases between. Germline V gives CDR1 GTSNPN, CDR2 SVGIG (reference sequence). In DNA, the CDR3 is TGTGCCTGGAACAGGGATACTAATGAAAAACTGTTTTTT. It encodes CAWNRDTNEKLFF.

This clone was picked up one time. The J gene is TRBJ2-5, the V gene TRBV29-1; 9 bases align to TRBD2. The V segment lost 6 bases and the J segment 1 base; nucleotides outside the gene matches: 6. The CDR3 runs 14 residues. CDR1 and CDR2 (germline): SQVTM, ANQGSEA. The CDR3 nucleotides read TGCAGCGTCATCGTGACTAGCGGCCAAGAGACCCAGTACTTC. Protein product: CSVIVTSGQETQYF.

The CDR3: CASSLSATNEKLFF. The CDR3 bases are TGTGCCAGCAGCTTATCAGCAACTAATGAAAAACTGTTTTTT. The chain is built from TRBV7-9 and TRBJ1-4; D gene unclear. Germline loops: CDR1 SEHNR, CDR2 FQNEAQ (reference sequence). This CDR3 has 14 amino acids. The V end lost 2 bases, the J end lost 0 bases, and 4 bases lay between the germline ends.

The V call is TRBV6-5, the J call TRBJ1-5, with 7 bases lining up with TRBD1. The CDR3 runs to 15 residues. With 6 bases clipped from V and 3 bases from J, the junction kept 8 bases outside the gene matches. Germline V gene sequence: CDR1 MNHEY, CDR2 SVGAGI. The DNA for the CDR3 is TGTGCCAGCAGCCGGGACAGCTTCCTCAATCAGCCCCAGCATTTT. Translated, it gives CASSRDSFLNQPQHF.

The chain's CDR3 is CAWIEQYGYTF. The CDR3 bases are TGTGCCTGGATTGAACAGTATGGCTACACCTTC. The chain uses TRBV30 and TRBJ1-2; the D is unclear. CDR3 length: 11 residues. V lost 4 bases to trimming and J lost 5 bases, with 8 bases between them. The germline gives CDR1 GTSNPN, CDR2 SVGIG (reference sequence).

The chain employs TRBV10-2 and TRBJ2-2, with D perhaps TRBD2 (5 bases). V was shortened by 6 bases and J by 7 bases, with 15 bases between the two germline ends. The CDR3 sequence is 14 residues long. Germline values: CDR1 WSHSY, CDR2 SAAADI. The DNA for the CDR3 is TGCGCCAGCAGGGCTCCCCAAAGCGGCGGGGAGCTGTTTTTT. Residues: CASRAPQSGGELFF.

The V call is TRBV7-2, the J call TRBJ2-1; D is unresolved. From germline, CDR1 is SGHTA and CDR2 FQGNSA. Between the trimmed V and J ends, which lost 0 bases and 2 bases, there was a span of 11 bases. The CDR3 loop spans 16 amino acids. CDR3 in amino acids: CASSLAQALTYNEQFF. CDR3 bases: TGTGCCAGCAGCTTAGCTCAAGCGTTAACCTACAATGAGCAGTTCTTC.

This clone was found a few times. CDR3 amino acids: CASSRRSGGVQPQHF. Here the CDR3 DNA reads TGTGCCAGCAGCAGGAGGTCAGGGGGCGTACAGCCCCAGCATTTT. This chain uses TRBV7-8 with TRBJ1-5, with 8 nucleotides matching TRBD1. J was trimmed by 7 bases and V by 5 bases; bases with no gene match: 10. Germline loops: CDR1 SGHVS, CDR2 FQNEAQ. There are 15 residues in the CDR3.

The genes are TRBV11-1 and TRBJ1-1; TRBD1 might be the D (6 bases). This CDR3 region has 15 residues. Germline loops: CDR1 SGHAT, CDR2 FQDESV (reference sequence). Deletions cut 1 base from V and 0 bases from J, with 9 bases between. DNA for the CDR3: TGTGCCAGCAGCTTAGGCCAGGGGATGAACACTGAAGCTTTCTTT. It is translated as CASSLGQGMNTEAFF.